The 29 T cell receptor beta chains given below trace back to one sample, sequenced in a study of Ad26.COV2.S vaccination and SARS-CoV-2 variants. Indicated treatment: about 20 received Ad26.COV2.S at low or high dose, single or two shots; five or six received placebo; per-sample allocation not given. Vaccine and placebo recipients were sampled on day 63 after the first injection. TCRdb keeps only in-frame clones here, not all; method: immunoSEQ multiplex PCR. The top ten clones hold roughly 1.9% of a sample with more than 300,000 clones, roughly 84% of them seen once. The material was peripheral blood, obtained in a trial of Ad26.COV2.S vaccine versus placebo. The receptors here all came from a person between 18 and 59 years old who received the Ad26.COV2.S COVID-19 vaccine or a placebo.

This chain joins TRBV19 and TRBJ1-6; TRBD1 matches 7 bases. The CDR3 spans 14 residues. Trimming cost V 6 bases and J 7 bases; bases outside gene matches: 6. Germline assignment: CDR1 LNHDA and CDR2 SQIVND (reference sequence). The CDR3 here is CASRLDRVNSPLHF. Here the CDR3 DNA reads TGTGCCAGTAGGCTCGACAGGGTGAATTCACCCCTCCACTTT. The full variable domain, in which reference TRBV19 and TRBJ1-6 provide the parts outside the CDR3, is DGGITQSPKYLFRKEGQNVTLSCEQNLNHDAMYWYRQDPGQGLRLIYYSQIVNDFQKGDIAEGYSVSREKKESFPLTVTSAQKNPTAFYLCASRLDRVNSPLHFGNGTRLTVT.

This chain links TRBV6-2 or TRBV6-3 with TRBJ2-7; the D gene is possibly TRBD2 (6 bases). The germline gives CDR1 MNHEY, CDR2 SVGEGT. Deletions cut 2 bases from V and 4 bases from J, with 9 bases between. CDR3 length: 13 amino acids. DNA for the CDR3: TGTGCCAGCAGTTACGGGGCGGGGTACGAGCAGTACTTC. It encodes CASSYGAGYEQYF.

CDR3 loop: CASSKAGQGNEQYF. The CDR3 DNA is TGTGCCAGCAGCAAAGCGGGACAGGGGAACGAGCAGTACTTC. The chain joins TRBV21-1 to TRBJ2-7; TRBD1, as called in the table, went unchecked against the DNA. TRBV21-1 is shown as a pseudogene. CDR3 size: 14 residues.

The chain recombines TRBV27 with TRBJ1-5, with 7 bases matching TRBD1. CDR1 and CDR2 (germline): MNHEY, SMNVEV (reference sequence). This CDR3 region has 15 residues. The V segment lost 4 bases and the J segment 3 bases; nucleotides outside the gene matches: 6. CDR3 protein: CASSSGTGANQPQHF. The CDR3 coding sequence is TGTGCCAGCAGTTCCGGCACAGGGGCCAATCAGCCCCAGCATTTT.

The rearrangement joins TRBV25-1 to TRBJ1-2, with 8 bases lining up with TRBD1. J was trimmed by 4 bases and V by 4 bases; bases with no gene match: 8. From germline, CDR1 is MGHDK and CDR2 SYGVNS. CDR3 length: 15 residues. The CDR3 nucleotides read TGTGCCAGCAGTGCCAACAGGGGGGGGGCCTATGGCTACACCTTC. It codes for CASSANRGGAYGYTF.

V and J are TRBV7-9 and TRBJ2-5; TRBD2 matches at 9 bases. The CDR3 has 18 amino acids. V shed 0 bases and J 0 bases; nucleotides not matched to a gene: 8. Germline CDR1 reads SEHNR; CDR2 reads FQNEAQ (reference sequence). CDR3 nucleotides: TGTGCCAGCAGCTTAGCGGCGTTAGCGGGGGACTACCAAGAGACCCAGTACTTC. The encoded protein is CASSLAALAGDYQETQYF.

The chain carries TRBV1 and TRBJ1-4. TRBV1 represents a pseudogene. This CDR3 contains 14 residues. CDR3 amino acids: CTSSHGGAGEKLFF. The CDR3 DNA sequence: TGCACCAGCAGCCACGGAGGGGCGGGGGAAAAACTGTTTTTT.

For this clone: Other DNA sequences in this sample translate to the same CDR3. The rearrangement joins TRBV7-2 to TRBJ2-1; D gene unclear. V was pared by 1 base and J by 2 bases, with 9 bases between. This CDR3 has 15 residues. Looked up from germline, CDR1 is SGHTA and CDR2 is FQGNSA. Written as DNA, the CDR3 is TGTGCCAGCAGCTTAGACCTAGGCCCCTACAATGAGCAGTTCTTC. Protein product: CASSLDLGPYNEQFF.

The DNA of the CDR3 is TGTGCCAGCAGCCCCCCCCGTTCGGGGGGCCAAGAGACCCAGTACTTC. This codes for CASSPPRSGGQETQYF. The chain recombines TRBV11-1 with TRBJ2-5; 7 positions agree with TRBD2. J lost 1 base, V lost 5 bases, and 10 bases had no gene match. CDR1 is SGHAT and CDR2 is FQDESV in the germline V gene (reference sequence). The CDR3 length is 16 residues. Full variable domain (missing parts from reference TRBV11-1 and TRBJ2-5): EAEVAQSPRYKITEKSQAVAFWCDPISGHATLYWYRQILGQGPELLVQFQDESVVDDSQLPKDRFSAERLKGVDSTLKIQPAELGDSAMYLCASSPPRSGGQETQYFGPGTRLLVL.

In this sample, this clone turned up once. The chain links TRBV23-1 to TRBJ1-1, with D uncertain. TRBV23-1 is designated an ORF whose function remains uncertain. Trimming took off 0 bases at V and 2 bases at J, with 7 bases between the two ends. The CDR3 loop spans 14 amino acids. The CDR3 protein is CASSQSAHNTEAFF. CDR3 coding DNA: TGCGCCAGCAGTCAATCGGCCCATAACACTGAAGCTTTCTTT.

The table lists this clone with a count of one. The rearrangement links TRBV3-1 (or the pseudogene TRBV3-2) to TRBJ2-7, with 7 nucleotides matching TRBD2. The length of the CDR3 is 15 residues. V lost 4 bases, J lost 0 bases, and 6 bases stayed unmatched. Germline V gives CDR1 LGHDT, CDR2 YNNKEL (reference sequence). The CDR3 sequence: CASSRDYLLSYEQYF. The CDR3 coding sequence is TGTGCCAGCAGCCGGGACTACCTTCTCTCCTACGAGCAGTACTTC.

The chain carries TRBV10-3 and TRBJ2-5; D remains ambiguous. This CDR3 is built from 13 residues. The V end was cut by 3 bases, the J end by 1 base, with 6 bases between. Germline V gene lookup returns CDR1 ENHRY and CDR2 SYGVKD. CDR3 coding DNA: TGTGCCATCAGTGACAGCATCCAAGAGACCCAGTACTTC. Translated: CAISDSIQETQYF.

V and J are TRBV30 and TRBJ2-1; the D gene is possibly TRBD2 (7 bases). The length of the CDR3 is 15 residues. Trimming left V 0 bases short and J 7 bases short, with 16 bases between. CDR1 GTSNPN and CDR2 SVGIG come from the germline V gene (reference sequence). The CDR3 DNA sequence: TGTGCCTGGAGTGTGAGGGGGGGCCGGAATAATGAGCAGTTCTTC. Its translation: CAWSVRGGRNNEQFF.

V and J are TRBV18 and TRBJ2-5; the D gene is possibly TRBD1 (6 bases). Germline loops: CDR1 KGHSH, CDR2 LQKENI. The CDR3 is 13 amino acids. V was trimmed by 9 bases and J by 2 bases, leaving 13 bases between them. DNA for the CDR3: TGTGCCAGTGAGACAGGTCCACAAGAGACCCAGTACTTC. Encoded protein: CASETGPQETQYF.

The chain recombines TRBV7-2 with TRBJ1-3; TRBD1 is a possible D gene (5 bases). The germline CDR1 and CDR2 sequences are SGHTA and FQGNSA. The germline V and J ends were trimmed by 3 bases and 2 bases, with 8 bases remaining between them. The length of the CDR3 is 14 residues. The CDR3 nucleotides read TGTGCCAGCAGCTTTGGGGGACCTGGAAACACCATATATTTT. Amino acid sequence: CASSFGGPGNTIYF. Supplemented by reference TRBV7-2 and TRBJ1-3, the full variable domain reads GAGVSQSPSNKVTEKGKDVELRCDPISGHTALYWYRQSLGQGLEFLIYFQGNSAPDKSGLPSDRFSAERTGGSVSTLTIQRTQQEDSAVYLCASSFGGPGNTIYFGEGSWLTVV.

V gene TRBV19 combines with J gene TRBJ2-3; the D gene is possibly TRBD2 (5 bases). Trimming removed 10 bases from V and 2 bases from J, with 13 bases in between. CDR1 is LNHDA, CDR2 SQIVND, per germline (reference sequence). The CDR3 length is 13 residues. In DNA, the CDR3 is TGTGCCACTACCCCGGGGAACACAGATACGCAGTATTTT. This translates into CATTPGNTDTQYF.

The rearrangement links TRBV30 to TRBJ2-7; D is unresolved. CDR1 is GTSNPN, CDR2 SVGIG, per germline (reference sequence). This CDR3 is built from 13 residues. V was shortened by 3 bases and J by 0 bases, with 9 bases between the two germline ends. The CDR3 protein is CAWRMTSSYEQYF. The CDR3 DNA sequence: TGTGCCTGGAGAATGACAAGCTCCTACGAGCAGTACTTC.

The chain employs TRBV5-1 and TRBJ2-7, with D uncertain. The CDR3 runs 13 residues. The germline CDR1 and CDR2 sequences are SGHRS and YFSETQ. The ends were cut back, 0 bases at V and 2 bases at J, with 6 bases in the middle. In nucleotides, the CDR3 is TGCGCCAGCAGCTTGGTGGCAGCCTACGAGCAGTACTTC. Its translation: CASSLVAAYEQYF.

V is TRBV7-9 and J is TRBJ2-5, with 7 bases matching TRBD2. The CDR3 consists of 14 residues. CDR1 is SEHNR and CDR2 is FQNEAQ in the germline V gene (reference sequence). Losses at the gene ends were 1 base for V and 5 bases for J; bases not matched to a gene: 4. CDR3 nucleotide sequence: TGTGCCAGCAGCTTAGGGACTAGGGTTGAGACCCAGTACTTC. It codes for CASSLGTRVETQYF.

This chain connects TRBV7-3 to TRBJ2-3, with D possibly being TRBD1 (7 bases). V shed 3 bases and J shed 0 bases, with 10 bases lying between them. The CDR3 sequence is 15 residues long. The germline CDR1 and CDR2 sequences are SGHTA and FQGTGA. CDR3: CASSLGGQSTDTQYF. Here the CDR3 DNA reads TGTGCCAGCAGCTTGGGGGGACAGAGCACAGATACGCAGTATTTT.

The chain combines TRBV7-9 with TRBJ1-3, with 8 bases fitting TRBD1. With V trimmed by 5 bases and J by 5 bases, 14 bases remained unmatched. Germline values: CDR1 SEHNR, CDR2 FQNEAQ (reference sequence). This CDR3 comprises 17 residues. The DNA of the CDR3 is TGTGCCAGCAGCGGAGGGAGGGCAGGGGGCGGTCGAAACACCATATATTTT. This translates into CASSGGRAGGGRNTIYF.

CDR3 protein: CSVSSPEGSQHF. CDR3 DNA sequence: TGCAGTGTTAGTAGCCCGGAAGGATCCCAGCATTTT. The chain combines TRBV20-1 with TRBJ1-5; D unresolved. Trimming took 7 bases from V and 11 from J, leaving 18 bases between them. Germline V gene data show CDR1 as DFQATT and CDR2 as SNEGSKA (reference sequence). The CDR3 runs to 12 residues.

This clone appeared a single time. This chain connects TRBV10-3 to TRBJ1-2; 7 bases line up with TRBD1. The ends lost 7 bases at V and 7 bases at J; junction bases unmatched: 12. The CDR3 is 14 residues long. Germline V lookup: CDR1 ENHRY, CDR2 SYGVKD. The CDR3 sequence is CAIKQGQGVGGYTF. The CDR3 DNA reads TGTGCCATCAAGCAGGGGCAGGGGGTTGGTGGCTACACCTTC.

This chain uses TRBV7-6 with TRBJ2-7; D remains ambiguous. The CDR3 spans 15 residues. CDR1 and CDR2 from the germline V gene are SGHVS and FNYEAQ. The V end was cut by 6 bases, the J end by 2 bases, with 17 bases between. The CDR3 DNA sequence: TGTGCCAGCAGTACTCCTTTCATGGGGACCTACGAGCAGTACTTC. Protein: CASSTPFMGTYEQYF.

V and J are TRBV6-5 and TRBJ2-6; unclear D gene. The length of the CDR3 is 15 residues. CDR1 MNHEY and CDR2 SVGAGI come from the germline V gene. Trimming cost V 10 bases and J 0 bases, with 13 bases left between them. The CDR3, as DNA: TGTGCCACCAGACGGCTCAGCTCTGGGGCCAACGTCCTGACTTTC. Encoded protein: CATRRLSSGANVLTF.

This clone was seen just once. This rearrangement joins TRBV9 to TRBJ1-2, with unresolved D. CDR1 SGDLS and CDR2 YYNGEE come from the germline V gene. V was pared by 0 bases and J by 4 bases, with 7 bases between. This CDR3 region has 13 residues. CDR3 bases: TGTGCCAGCAGCGTAGGCGATACCTATGGCTACACCTTC. Encoded protein: CASSVGDTYGYTF.

CDR3 amino acids: CASSPGGPRGYTF. Written as DNA, the CDR3 is TGTGCCAGCAGCCCCGGGGGCCCTCGCGGCTACACCTTC. This chain uses TRBV5-6 with TRBJ1-2; D is perhaps TRBD1 (6 bases). Trimming pared 4 bases from V and 8 bases from J, leaving 15 bases between. The germline CDR1 and CDR2 sequences are SGHDT and YYEEEE. The CDR3 totals 13 residues.

This clone was seen a handful of times. The chain has TRBV7-9 and TRBJ1-6; D not resolved. The V end was cut by 4 bases, the J end by 9 bases, with 13 bases between. The germline gives CDR1 SEHNR, CDR2 FQNEAQ (reference sequence). The CDR3 totals 14 residues. The CDR3, as DNA: TGTGCCAGCAGCTCCGAGGGATCAATTTCACCCCTCCACTTT. Translated, it gives CASSSEGSISPLHF.

This chain uses TRBV3-1 (or the pseudogene TRBV3-2) with TRBJ2-4; D may be TRBD2 (5 bases). This CDR3 is built from 15 residues. The germline V gene encodes CDR1 LGHDT and CDR2 YNNKEL (reference sequence). V was cut by 1 base and J by 3 bases, with 10 bases left in between. The chain's CDR3 is CASSQGARVKNIQYF. CDR3 bases: TGTGCCAGCAGCCAAGGCGCGAGGGTCAAAAACATTCAGTACTTC.